These 13 T cell receptor beta chains came from one sample sequenced in a study of T cells in Graves' hyperthyroidism and ophthalmopathy. RNA transcripts were the template for amplifying TCR beta CDR3 regions. Researchers ran a first-round RT-PCR on the TCR CDR3 using the HTBI primer set. TCRdb called the multiplex PCR reads again in MiXCR, with one record for every CDR3 protein. The data contain about 360,000 distinct CDR3 sequences, roughly 25% of them seen just once; the ten biggest clones take up roughly 80%. What was sequenced was blood. All receptors derive from a man aged 50-59 years with Graves' hyperthyroidism.

The rearrangement joins TRBV29-1 to TRBJ2-1, with 7 nucleotides matching TRBD2. The CDR3 runs to 12 residues. J lost 10 bases, V lost 4 bases, and 7 bases had no gene match. Germline V gives CDR1 SQVTM, CDR2 ANQGSEA. This CDR3 is CSVVPGLLEQFF. CDR3 in DNA: TGCAGCGTTGTTCCGGGACTACTCGAGCAGTTCTTC.

The V call is TRBV4-1, the J call TRBJ2-3; D remains ambiguous. V shed 0 bases and J shed 0 bases, with 7 bases lying between them. Germline-derived CDR1 and CDR2 are MGHRA and YSYEKL. The CDR3 extends over 15 amino acids. The CDR3 spells CASSQEPQSTDTQYF. CDR3 nucleotide sequence: TGCGCCAGCAGCCAAGAACCACAGAGCACAGATACGCAGTATTTT.

The chain uses TRBV9 and TRBJ2-1, with D maybe TRBD1 (6 bases). Looked up from germline, CDR1 is SGDLS and CDR2 is YYNGEE. The V and J ends lost 4 bases and 4 bases respectively, with 12 bases between them. The CDR3 sequence is 14 residues long. Here the CDR3 DNA reads TGTGCCAGCAGCACGAGAACAGGGTACAATGAGCAGTTCTTC. Translated, it gives CASSTRTGYNEQFF.

This chain connects TRBV20-1 to TRBJ2-1; 9 positions agree with TRBD2. With V trimmed by 0 bases and J by 6 bases, 6 bases remained unmatched. The CDR3 contains 15 residues. From germline, CDR1 is DFQATT and CDR2 SNEGSKA (reference sequence). The CDR3 region has the DNA TGCAGTGCTAGAGAGACGGGCGGGAGGGCCAATGAGCAGTTCTTC. It yields the protein CSARETGGRANEQFF.

At least ten counts were recorded for this clonotype. V is TRBV12-3 or TRBV12-4 and J is TRBJ2-3, with no clear D. The CDR3 consists of 13 residues. V gave up 0 bases and J gave up 4 bases, with 5 bases separating them. The CDR3 reads CASSLAPSDTQYF. The CDR3 coding sequence is TGTGCCAGCAGTTTAGCGCCCTCAGATACGCAGTATTTT.

This chain links TRBV10-1 with TRBJ2-3; D ambiguous. Per the germline V gene, CDR1 is WNHNN and CDR2 is SYGVQD (reference sequence). The CDR3 loop spans 14 amino acids. V lost 3 bases and J lost 1, with 8 bases in between. The CDR3 coding sequence is TGCGCCAGCAGTGACAATGGGGGCACAGATACGCAGTATTTT. Translation gives CASSDNGGTDTQYF.

The genes are TRBV29-1 and TRBJ2-7; D is possibly TRBD1 (5 bases). The V gene lost 3 bases and the J gene lost 6 bases, with 15 bases spanning the gap. This CDR3 contains 13 residues. Per germline, CDR1 SQVTM and CDR2 ANQGSEA. The CDR3 here is CSVDQGSYSEQYF. The CDR3 DNA is TGCAGCGTTGACCAGGGATCCTACTCCGAGCAGTACTTC.

This clonotype occurred a few times. V and J are TRBV4-2 and TRBJ2-5; D unclear. Between the trimmed V and J ends, which lost 0 bases and 0 bases, there was a span of 11 bases. The CDR3 is 16 amino acids. The germline gives CDR1 LGHNA, CDR2 YNFKEQ. CDR3 in DNA: TGTGCCAGCAGCCAAGAACTGAGACGGAACCAAGAGACCCAGTACTTC. This gives the protein CASSQELRRNQETQYF.

The sample holds many counts of this clonotype. The V gene is TRBV7-9, the J gene TRBJ2-1, with 11 bases identical to TRBD2. The J segment lost 9 bases and the V segment lost 6 bases, leaving 7 bases of the junction unmatched. CDR3 length equals 14 residues. Germline CDR1 and CDR2: SEHNR and FQNEAQ (reference sequence). The CDR3 DNA is TGTGCCAGCAGGTCTAGCGGGGGGAATGCTGAGCAGTTCTTC. This translates into CASRSSGGNAEQFF.

The rearrangement joins TRBV12-3 or TRBV12-4 to TRBJ1-2, with D tentatively TRBD1 (6 bases). This CDR3 spans 13 amino acids. The V gene lost 7 bases and the J gene lost 4 bases, with 13 bases spanning the gap. This chain's CDR3 is CASNRQETYGYTF. As DNA, the CDR3 is TGTGCCAGCAATAGACAGGAGACCTATGGCTACACCTTC.

This clonotype has ten or more counts. V usage is TRBV11-3 and J usage is TRBJ2-7; perhaps TRBD1 as D (5 bases). The CDR3 extends over 15 amino acids. The germline CDR1 and CDR2 sequences are SGHNT and YENEEA. V lost 5 bases and J 2 bases, leaving 16 bases between the germline ends. CDR3 residues: CASSPNPGQTYEQYF. The CDR3 DNA is TGTGCCAGCAGCCCAAACCCAGGACAAACCTACGAGCAGTACTTC.

This clonotype was seen once. V usage is TRBV20-1 and J usage is TRBJ2-1; 12 nucleotides agree with TRBD2. The ends lost 0 bases at V and 8 bases at J; junction bases unmatched: 5. Germline CDR1 reads DFQATT; CDR2 reads SNEGSKA (reference sequence). The CDR3 is made up of 15 amino acids. Here the CDR3 DNA reads TGCAGTGCTAGAGATCTTCTAGCGGGAGGGGATGAGCAGTTCTTC. Protein product: CSARDLLAGGDEQFF.

This chain uses TRBV20-1 with TRBJ2-5; maybe TRBD1 (6 bases). Deletions cut 3 bases from V and 4 bases from J, with 27 bases between. CDR1 and CDR2 (germline): DFQATT, SNEGSKA (reference sequence). The CDR3 extends over 18 amino acids. For the CDR3, the DNA is TGCAGTGCTAGTGGGCAGGGGTTGGGGTCTTTAGGCGCAGAGACCCAGTACTTC. It translates to CSASGQGLGSLGAETQYF.